A selection of T cell receptor beta chains follows, all from one sample in a study of a mutant IDH1 vaccine in newly diagnosed glioma. The data were produced by immunoSEQ multiplex PCR, yet TCRdb's version contains in-frame clones alone and is incomplete. In the table there are about 72,000 clones, roughly 84% of which are singletons. These receptors are not linked to any known antigen. This sample comprised PBMCs, obtained from a glioma patient whose treatment included an IDH1 peptide vaccine. These receptors were taken from a man between 18 and 35 years old with glioma. Both conserved end residues are part of each CDR3. Each record gives: J gene, clone size, D gene, V gene, CDR3 DNA, CDR3 protein. A D gene is named only where the DNA matches it firmly. Size tells how often a clone was seen (once, few, many) or the class of an expanded clone, and some rows leave it out.

J gene: TRBJ1-2
clone size: few
D gene: -
V gene: TRBV19
CDR3 DNA: TGTGCCAGTAGTTTCGGGAGGCCCGTCGAGAGCTATGGCTACACCTTC
CDR3 protein: CASSFGRPVESYGYTF

J gene: TRBJ1-1
clone size: -
D gene: -
V gene: TRBV11-2
CDR3 DNA: TGTGCCAGCAGCTTAGCTCTTATGAACACTGAAGCTTTCTTT
CDR3 protein: CASSLALMNTEAFF

J gene: TRBJ2-7
clone size: -
D gene: TRBD2
V gene: TRBV13
CDR3 DNA: TGTGCCAGCAGCCGGGGCGGGGGGGCCTACGAGCAGTACTTC
CDR3 protein: CASSRGGGAYEQYF

J gene: TRBJ2-2
clone size: few
D gene: TRBD1
V gene: TRBV7-9
CDR3 DNA: TGTGCCAGCAGACCAGGCGGACAGGGAAAGAACACCGGGGAGCTGTTTTTT
CDR3 protein: CASRPGGQGKNTGELFF

J gene: TRBJ1-2
clone size: -
D gene: -
V gene: TRBV7-6
CDR3 DNA: TGTGCCAGCAGCCCGAGCCCCCTACTCAGACCATATGGCTACACCTTC
CDR3 protein: CASSPSPLLRPYGYTF

J gene: TRBJ2-3
clone size: -
D gene: -
V gene: TRBV7-9
CDR3 DNA: TGTGCCAGCAGCCTAAGCACAGATACGCAGTATTTT
CDR3 protein: CASSLSTDTQYF

J gene: TRBJ2-7
clone size: -
D gene: -
V gene: TRBV5-4
CDR3 DNA: TGTGCCAGCAGCTCGGACACCTACGAGCAGTACTTC
CDR3 protein: CASSSDTYEQYF

J gene: TRBJ2-6
clone size: -
D gene: TRBD1
V gene: TRBV15
CDR3 DNA: TGTGCCACCAGCAGAAACAGGGGCTCTGGGGCCAACGTCCTGACTTTC
CDR3 protein: CATSRNRGSGANVLTF

J gene: TRBJ1-1
clone size: -
D gene: -
V gene: TRBV19
CDR3 DNA: TGTGCCAGTAGTATTTTTTTGACGAACACTGAAGCTTTCTTT
CDR3 protein: CASSIFLTNTEAFF

J gene: TRBJ1-1
clone size: few
D gene: TRBD1
V gene: TRBV4-2
CDR3 DNA: TGTGCCAGCAGCTCCCGGGACAGCTCTATGAACACTGAAGCTTTCTTT
CDR3 protein: CASSSRDSSMNTEAFF

J gene: TRBJ1-5
clone size: few
D gene: -
V gene: TRBV4-2
CDR3 DNA: TGTGCCAGCAGCCAAGATGGCGGGGCGGCTACTCAGCCCCAGCATTTT
CDR3 protein: CASSQDGGAATQPQHF

J gene: TRBJ2-3
clone size: -
D gene: TRBD2
V gene: TRBV5-5
CDR3 DNA: TGTGCCAGCAGCTCGGTGTGGACTAGCGGGACGGCAGATACGCAGTATTTT
CDR3 protein: CASSSVWTSGTADTQYF

J gene: TRBJ1-2
clone size: -
D gene: -
V gene: TRBV25-1
CDR3 DNA: TGTGCCAGCAAGGCCCTGGGGCGCGGCTACACCTTC
CDR3 protein: CASKALGRGYTF

J gene: TRBJ2-5
clone size: once
D gene: -
V gene: TRBV21-1
CDR3 DNA: TGTGCCAGCAGCAAAGGGCGCACCCCGCCAGAGACCCAGTACTTC
CDR3 protein: CASSKGRTPPETQYF

J gene: TRBJ1-6
clone size: -
D gene: TRBD1
V gene: TRBV10-3
CDR3 DNA: TGTGCCATCAGTTGGGGACAGGGAAATGTTAATTCACCCCTCCACTTT
CDR3 protein: CAISWGQGNVNSPLHF

J gene: TRBJ2-3
clone size: -
D gene: TRBD2
V gene: TRBV5-4
CDR3 DNA: TGTGCCAGCAGCTTGTCGGCTAGCGGGAGTACAGATACGCAGTATTTT
CDR3 protein: CASSLSASGSTDTQYF

J gene: TRBJ1-4
clone size: -
D gene: -
V gene: TRBV11-2
CDR3 DNA: TGTGCCAGCAGCTTAGAGGGGGGCTCGGCAACTAATGAAAAACTGTTTTTT
CDR3 protein: CASSLEGGSATNEKLFF

J gene: TRBJ1-4
clone size: -
D gene: -
V gene: TRBV28
CDR3 DNA: TGTGCCAGCTTGGACAGTTATAATGAAAAACTGTTTTTT
CDR3 protein: CASLDSYNEKLFF

J gene: TRBJ2-1
clone size: -
D gene: -
V gene: TRBV7-8
CDR3 DNA: TGTGCCAGCAGCTTAGAGGCCGGGGGACACTCCTACAATGAGCAGTTCTTC
CDR3 protein: CASSLEAGGHSYNEQFF

J gene: TRBJ1-5
clone size: few
D gene: TRBD1
V gene: TRBV25-1
CDR3 DNA: TGTGCCAGCAGTAGGGACAGTTATCAGCCCCAGCATTTT
CDR3 protein: CASSRDSYQPQHF

J gene: TRBJ1-5
clone size: few
D gene: -
V gene: TRBV2
CDR3 DNA: TGTGCCAGCGGGGGCAATCAGCCCCAGCATTTT
CDR3 protein: CASGGNQPQHF

J gene: TRBJ1-1
clone size: -
D gene: -
V gene: TRBV25-1
CDR3 DNA: TGTGCCAGCAGTGAATTTGGGGGCCTGAACACTGAAGCTTTCTTT
CDR3 protein: CASSEFGGLNTEAFF

J gene: TRBJ1-4
clone size: few
D gene: -
V gene: TRBV28
CDR3 DNA: TGTGCCAGCAGTTTCCCTACCGCTGACCTTGGGGAAAAACTGTTTTTT
CDR3 protein: CASSFPTADLGEKLFF

J gene: TRBJ1-1
clone size: -
D gene: -
V gene: TRBV30
CDR3 DNA: TGTGCCTGGAGCACGCGGGGGCAGGATGAAGCTTTCTTT
CDR3 protein: CAWSTRGQDEAFF

J gene: TRBJ1-1
clone size: -
D gene: TRBD1
V gene: TRBV30
CDR3 DNA: TGTGCCTGGAGTCCACGACAGGGGAACATGAACACTGAAGCTTTCTTT
CDR3 protein: CAWSPRQGNMNTEAFF

J gene: TRBJ1-1
clone size: -
D gene: -
V gene: TRBV4-3
CDR3 DNA: TGCGCCAGCAGCCAAGGGTCCCTCATGAACACTGAAGCTTTCTTT
CDR3 protein: CASSQGSLMNTEAFF

J gene: TRBJ2-7
clone size: -
D gene: -
V gene: TRBV27
CDR3 DNA: TGTGCCAGCAGTCCAACGCGATACTACGAGCAGTACTTC
CDR3 protein: CASSPTRYYEQYF

J gene: TRBJ2-6
clone size: -
D gene: -
V gene: TRBV29-1
CDR3 DNA: TGCAGCGTTGAAGCCCCACGAGAGGGGACCAACGTCCTGACTTTC
CDR3 protein: CSVEAPREGTNVLTF

J gene: TRBJ1-1
clone size: -
D gene: TRBD1
V gene: TRBV5-6
CDR3 DNA: TGTGCCAGCCGACAGGGGGCGCGGAGCACTGAAGCTTTCTTT
CDR3 protein: CASRQGARSTEAFF

J gene: TRBJ2-7
clone size: -
D gene: -
V gene: TRBV29-1
CDR3 DNA: TGCAGCGTTTCACGCTCCCGGGGGAGCCCCTACGAGCAGTACTTC
CDR3 protein: CSVSRSRGSPYEQYF

J gene: TRBJ1-2
clone size: -
D gene: -
V gene: TRBV25-1
CDR3 DNA: TGTGCCAGCAGCGGAGACCATCGGGCGAGTGGCTACACCTTC
CDR3 protein: CASSGDHRASGYTF

J gene: TRBJ1-5
clone size: -
D gene: -
V gene: TRBV27
CDR3 DNA: TGTGCCAGCAGTCCCCTCAATCAGCCCCAGCATTTT
CDR3 protein: CASSPLNQPQHF

J gene: TRBJ2-3
clone size: -
D gene: -
V gene: TRBV7-9
CDR3 DNA: TGTGCCAGCATCTGGGAGGGGGCTACCCGGGACACGCAGTATTTT
CDR3 protein: CASIWEGATRDTQYF

J gene: TRBJ1-2
clone size: -
D gene: TRBD1
V gene: TRBV30
CDR3 DNA: TGTGCCCGGGACAGGCGGACCTATGGCTACACCTTC
CDR3 protein: CARDRRTYGYTF

J gene: TRBJ2-1
clone size: -
D gene: TRBD2
V gene: TRBV19
CDR3 DNA: TGTGCCAGTACCATGGGGACTAGCGGGACCTACAATGAGCAGTTCTTC
CDR3 protein: CASTMGTSGTYNEQFF

J gene: TRBJ2-5
clone size: -
D gene: TRBD1
V gene: TRBV7-7
CDR3 DNA: TGTGCTAGCAGCATTACAGGGGCTCTCCAAGAGACCCAGTACTTC
CDR3 protein: CASSITGALQETQYF

J gene: TRBJ1-3
clone size: -
D gene: -
V gene: TRBV7-9
CDR3 DNA: TGTGCCAGCAGCTTTGGACCGAACTCTGGAAACACCATATATTTT
CDR3 protein: CASSFGPNSGNTIYF

J gene: TRBJ1-6
clone size: -
D gene: -
V gene: TRBV2
CDR3 DNA: TGTGCCGGAGCGTCGTATGTGGCCTATAATTCACCCCTCCACTTT
CDR3 protein: CAGASYVAYNSPLHF

J gene: TRBJ1-1
clone size: -
D gene: -
V gene: TRBV7-2
CDR3 DNA: TGTGCCAGCAGCTTCGCAACGAACACTGAAGCTTTCTTT
CDR3 protein: CASSFATNTEAFF

J gene: TRBJ2-1
clone size: once
D gene: TRBD2
V gene: TRBV6-6
CDR3 DNA: TGTGCCAGCAGTTTCCCAGCGGGGGCGTCCTACAATGAGCAGTTCTTC
CDR3 protein: CASSFPAGASYNEQFF

J gene: TRBJ1-5
clone size: -
D gene: -
V gene: TRBV21-1
CDR3 DNA: TGTGCCAGCAGCACACGACAGGGGCCATTCTTACGTAGCAATCAGCCCCAGCATTTT
CDR3 protein: CASSTRQGPFLRSNQPQHF

J gene: TRBJ1-2
clone size: -
D gene: -
V gene: TRBV5-4
CDR3 DNA: TGTGCCAGCAGGATAGGGGGGGCGGCTAACTATGGCTACACCTTC
CDR3 protein: CASRIGGAANYGYTF

J gene: TRBJ1-2
clone size: -
D gene: TRBD1
V gene: TRBV7-6
CDR3 DNA: TGTGCCAGCAGCTCCACAGGGGCATATGGCTACACCTTC
CDR3 protein: CASSSTGAYGYTF

J gene: TRBJ1-6
clone size: -
D gene: TRBD1
V gene: TRBV10-3
CDR3 DNA: TGTGCCATCAGGTCGGGGACAGGGGGCCCTTGGAGTAATTCACCCCTCCACTTT
CDR3 protein: CAIRSGTGGPWSNSPLHF

J gene: TRBJ1-6
clone size: -
D gene: TRBD1
V gene: TRBV6-5
CDR3 DNA: TGTGCCAGCAGCCTCGGCAGGGGGGGAAGTTCACCCCTCCACTTT
CDR3 protein: CASSLGRGGSSPLHF

J gene: TRBJ1-1
clone size: -
D gene: -
V gene: TRBV6-6
CDR3 DNA: TGTGCCAGCAGCCCCGATGTGTGGAACACTGAAGCTTTCTTT
CDR3 protein: CASSPDVWNTEAFF

J gene: TRBJ1-1
clone size: -
D gene: TRBD1
V gene: TRBV29-1
CDR3 DNA: TGCAGCGTACCAGGGGGCGCCTCCGGATCCATAAACACTGAAGCTTTCTTT
CDR3 protein: CSVPGGASGSINTEAFF

J gene: TRBJ1-1
clone size: few
D gene: -
V gene: TRBV6-5
CDR3 DNA: TGTGCCAGCAGCCGAAACACAGGGAACACTGAAGCTTTCTTT
CDR3 protein: CASSRNTGNTEAFF

J gene: TRBJ2-4
clone size: -
D gene: -
V gene: TRBV7-9
CDR3 DNA: TGTGCCGCGGACTTCCCAGCCAAAAACATTCAGTACTTC
CDR3 protein: CAADFPAKNIQYF

J gene: TRBJ1-1
clone size: once
D gene: TRBD1
V gene: TRBV7-3
CDR3 DNA: TGTGCCAGCAGTTATCGAGAGGACAGGGGGCTTACTGAAGCTTTCTTT
CDR3 protein: CASSYREDRGLTEAFF

J gene: TRBJ1-1
clone size: once
D gene: -
V gene: TRBV5-1
CDR3 DNA: TGCGCCAGCAGCTTGGGTGGTACGGGGCGGACTGAAGCTTTCTTT
CDR3 protein: CASSLGGTGRTEAFF

J gene: TRBJ1-6
clone size: -
D gene: -
V gene: TRBV5-6
CDR3 DNA: TGTGCCAGCAGCTTGGGAGGAAGGAGTTCACCCCTCCACTTT
CDR3 protein: CASSLGGRSSPLHF

J gene: TRBJ1-4
clone size: -
D gene: -
V gene: TRBV6-6
CDR3 DNA: TGTGCCAGCAGCCCCGCGGGGCCCTCAACTAATGAAAAACTGTTTTTT
CDR3 protein: CASSPAGPSTNEKLFF

J gene: TRBJ2-1
clone size: -
D gene: TRBD1
V gene: TRBV6-6
CDR3 DNA: TGTGCCAGCAGTTACCTTGGGACAGGGATCTACAATGAGCAGTTCTTC
CDR3 protein: CASSYLGTGIYNEQFF

J gene: TRBJ2-7
clone size: -
D gene: TRBD2
V gene: TRBV5-1
CDR3 DNA: TGCGCCAGCAGCCTGACTAGCGGGAGTCCCTACGAGCAGTACTTC
CDR3 protein: CASSLTSGSPYEQYF

J gene: TRBJ2-2
clone size: -
D gene: -
V gene: TRBV5-5
CDR3 DNA: TGTGCCAGCAGCCCGGGCCGTTTAAACACCGGGGAGCTGTTTTTT
CDR3 protein: CASSPGRLNTGELFF

J gene: TRBJ1-1
clone size: few
D gene: -
V gene: TRBV18
CDR3 DNA: TGTGCCAGCTCACCATTTTATGGATACACTGAAGCTTTCTTT
CDR3 protein: CASSPFYGYTEAFF

J gene: TRBJ2-7
clone size: -
D gene: -
V gene: TRBV7-2
CDR3 DNA: TGTGCCAGCAGCTTAGGGTCAGCGGCCTACGAGCAGTACTTC
CDR3 protein: CASSLGSAAYEQYF

J gene: TRBJ1-5
clone size: few
D gene: TRBD1
V gene: TRBV6-5
CDR3 DNA: TGTGCCAGCAGAGGGGACAGGGGCAGCAATCAGCCCCAGCATTTT
CDR3 protein: CASRGDRGSNQPQHF

J gene: TRBJ1-1
clone size: -
D gene: -
V gene: TRBV27
CDR3 DNA: TGTGCCAGCAGTTTATACATTTACACTGAAGCTTTCTTT
CDR3 protein: CASSLYIYTEAFF